A single T cell receptor (beta chain) is shown here with its context. The antigen is unknown. These data are taken from a study of blood T cells in healthy people across ages. The V and J ends lost 0 bases and 0 bases respectively, with 9 bases between them. The CDR3 runs to 16 residues. CDR1 LGHNA and CDR2 YSLEER come from the germline V gene. Per sample, at least 6 micrograms of total RNA were extracted. Study observations and caveats: Per million T cells, the diversity of TCR beta decreased roughly linearly as age advanced.

A second PCR of roughly 7 to 11 cycles used a sample-barcoded 5' primer and a J-beta primer mix. A single record per CDR3 protein comes from TCRdb applying MiXCR to the 5' RACE reads. The table has about 1.1 million distinct CDR3 sequences, roughly two fifths seen once. The sample comprised blood. This clonotype was obtained from a man between 18 and 35 years old in good health. The J gene is TRBJ1-3, the V gene TRBV4-3, with D maybe TRBD1 (5 bases). CDR3 in amino acids: CASSQDSRASGNTIYF. CDR3 nucleotide sequence: TGCGCCAGCAGCCAAGATTCCAGGGCCTCTGGAAACACCATATATTTT.